This T cell receptor beta chain was obtained from a study of T cell changes during pregnancy in multiple sclerosis. V was pared by 4 bases and J by 2 bases, with 2 bases of the junction left unmatched. Germline V CDR1 and CDR2: MNHNS, SASEGT. CDR3 length: 15 amino acids. The method was immunoSEQ multiplex PCR; TCRdb's version includes in-frame clones alone and lacks a portion of them. Counted here are about 36,000 clones, around 93% occurring once; the ten biggest clones make up 0.41%. This TCR was sampled from a female donor with multiple sclerosis, enrolled in a pregnancy study. The material was CD4+ T cells from peripheral blood mononuclear cells, obtained in the first trimester of pregnancy. This rearrangement joins TRBV6-1 to TRBJ2-1, with TRBD1 matching 10 bases. CDR3 nucleotide sequence: TGTGCCAGCAGTGGACAGGGGGCACCCTACAATGAGCAGTTCTTC. Amino acid sequence: CASSGQGAPYNEQFF.